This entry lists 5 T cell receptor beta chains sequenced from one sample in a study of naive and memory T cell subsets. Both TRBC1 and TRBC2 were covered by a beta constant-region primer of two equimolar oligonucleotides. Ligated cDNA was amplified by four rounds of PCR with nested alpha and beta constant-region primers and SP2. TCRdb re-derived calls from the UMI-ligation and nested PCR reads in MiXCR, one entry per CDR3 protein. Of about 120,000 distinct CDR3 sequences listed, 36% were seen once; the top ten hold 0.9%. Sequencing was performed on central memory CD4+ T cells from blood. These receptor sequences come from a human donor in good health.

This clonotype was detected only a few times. In DNA, the CDR3 is TGCAGTGCTAGCCTTTCCAGAGGACGGCCTTCTCCGGATCAGCCCCAGCATTTT. This codes for CSASLSRGRPSPDQPQHF. V is TRBV20-1 and J is TRBJ1-5; D remains unclear. Germline V gene data show CDR1 as DFQATT and CDR2 as SNEGSKA (reference sequence). This CDR3 comprises 18 residues. V lost 3 bases to trimming and J lost 5 bases, with 26 bases between them.

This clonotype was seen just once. In DNA, the CDR3 is TGTGCCAGCAGCTTAAGTTTAATGGATACGCAGTATTTT. It encodes CASSLSLMDTQYF. The chain joins TRBV7-9 to TRBJ2-3; D remains unclear. This CDR3 has 13 residues. The germline V and J ends were trimmed by 2 bases and 6 bases, with 9 bases remaining between them. Germline CDR1 and CDR2: SEHNR and FQNEAQ (reference sequence).

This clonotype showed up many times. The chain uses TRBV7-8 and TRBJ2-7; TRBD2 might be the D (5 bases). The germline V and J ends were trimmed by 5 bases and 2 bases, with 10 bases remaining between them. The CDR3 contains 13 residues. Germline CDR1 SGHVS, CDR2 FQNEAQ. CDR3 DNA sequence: TGTGCCAGCAGCCTAAGGGAGACCTACGAGCAGTACTTC. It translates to CASSLRETYEQYF. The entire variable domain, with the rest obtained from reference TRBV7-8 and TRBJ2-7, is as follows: GAGVSQSPRYKVAKRGQDVALRCDPISGHVSLFWYQQALGQGPEFLTYFQNEAQLDKSGLPSDRFFAERPEGSVSTLKIQRTQQEDSAVYLCASSLRETYEQYFGPGTRLTVT.

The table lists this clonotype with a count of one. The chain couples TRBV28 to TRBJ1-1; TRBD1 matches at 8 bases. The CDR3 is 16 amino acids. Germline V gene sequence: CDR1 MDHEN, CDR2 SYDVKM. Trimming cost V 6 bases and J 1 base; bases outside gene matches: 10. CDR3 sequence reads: CASRVRRTGRNTEAFF. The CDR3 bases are TGTGCCAGCAGGGTAAGAAGGACAGGGAGGAACACTGAAGCTTTCTTT. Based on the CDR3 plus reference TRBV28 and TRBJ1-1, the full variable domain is DVKVTQSSRYLVKRTGEKVFLECVQDMDHENMFWYRQDPGLGLRLIYFSYDVKMKEKGDIPEGYSVSREKKERFSLILESASTNQTSMYLCASRVRRTGRNTEAFFGQGTRLTVV.

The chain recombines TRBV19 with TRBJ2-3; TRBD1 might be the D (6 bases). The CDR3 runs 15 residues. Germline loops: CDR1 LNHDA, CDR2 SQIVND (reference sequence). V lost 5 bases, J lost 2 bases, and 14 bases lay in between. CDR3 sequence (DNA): TGTGCCAGTAGTCCCGGGACATACTACACAGATACGCAGTATTTT. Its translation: CASSPGTYYTDTQYF.